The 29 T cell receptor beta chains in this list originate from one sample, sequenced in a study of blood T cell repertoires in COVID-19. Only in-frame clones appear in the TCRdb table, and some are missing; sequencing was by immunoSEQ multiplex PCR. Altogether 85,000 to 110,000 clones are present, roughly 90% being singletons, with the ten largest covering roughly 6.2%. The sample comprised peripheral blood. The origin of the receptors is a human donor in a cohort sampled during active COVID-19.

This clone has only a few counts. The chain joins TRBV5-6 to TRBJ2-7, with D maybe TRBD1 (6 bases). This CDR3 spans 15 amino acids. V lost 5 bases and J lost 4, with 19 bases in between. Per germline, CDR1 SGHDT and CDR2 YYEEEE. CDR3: CASSPERRRGYEQYF. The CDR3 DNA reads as TGTGCCAGCAGTCCGGAGCGGCGCAGGGGTTACGAGCAGTACTTC.

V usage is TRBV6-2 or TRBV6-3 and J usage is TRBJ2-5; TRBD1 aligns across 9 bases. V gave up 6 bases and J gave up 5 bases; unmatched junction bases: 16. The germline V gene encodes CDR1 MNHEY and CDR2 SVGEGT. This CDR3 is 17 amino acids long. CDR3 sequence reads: CASSRRYGQGSIETQYF. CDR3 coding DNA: TGTGCCAGCAGCCGTCGGTATGGACAGGGGAGTATTGAGACCCAGTACTTC.

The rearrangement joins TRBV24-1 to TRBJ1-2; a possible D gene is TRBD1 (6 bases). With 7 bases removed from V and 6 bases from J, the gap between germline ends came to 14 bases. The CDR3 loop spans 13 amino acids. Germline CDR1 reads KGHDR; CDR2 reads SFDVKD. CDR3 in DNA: TGTGCCACCAGGGGCAGGGGAATCGATGGCTACACCTTC. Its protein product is CATRGRGIDGYTF.

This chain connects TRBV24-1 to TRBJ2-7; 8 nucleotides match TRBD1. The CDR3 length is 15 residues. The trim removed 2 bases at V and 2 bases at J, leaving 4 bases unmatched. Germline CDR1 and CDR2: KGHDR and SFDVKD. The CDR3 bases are TGTGCCACCAGTGATTCCAGGGGGCTTCCCTACGAGCAGTACTTC. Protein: CATSDSRGLPYEQYF.

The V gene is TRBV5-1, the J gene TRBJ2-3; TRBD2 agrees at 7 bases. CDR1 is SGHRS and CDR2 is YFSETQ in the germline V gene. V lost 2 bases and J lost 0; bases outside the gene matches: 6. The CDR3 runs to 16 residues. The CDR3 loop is CASSLWASGSTDTQYF. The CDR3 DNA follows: TGCGCCAGCAGCTTATGGGCTAGCGGTAGCACAGATACGCAGTATTTT.

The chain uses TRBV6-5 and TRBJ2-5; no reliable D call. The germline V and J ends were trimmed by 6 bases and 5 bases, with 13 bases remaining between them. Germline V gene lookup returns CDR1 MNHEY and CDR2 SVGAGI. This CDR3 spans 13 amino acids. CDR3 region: CASRRSQAETQYF. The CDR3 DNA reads TGTGCCAGCAGAAGAAGCCAGGCGGAGACCCAGTACTTC.

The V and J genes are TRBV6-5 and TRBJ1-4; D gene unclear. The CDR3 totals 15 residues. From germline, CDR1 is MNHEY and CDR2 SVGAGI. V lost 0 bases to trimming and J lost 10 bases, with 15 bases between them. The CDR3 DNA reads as TGTGCCAGCAGTTACTCGACTGTTACTGAGGGAAAACTGTTTTTT. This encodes CASSYSTVTEGKLFF.

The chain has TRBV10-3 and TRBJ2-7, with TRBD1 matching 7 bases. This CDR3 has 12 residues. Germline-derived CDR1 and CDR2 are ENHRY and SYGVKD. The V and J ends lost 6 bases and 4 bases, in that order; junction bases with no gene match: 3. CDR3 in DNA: TGTGCCATCAGAGACAGGGAATACGAGCAGTACTTC. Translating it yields CAIRDREYEQYF.

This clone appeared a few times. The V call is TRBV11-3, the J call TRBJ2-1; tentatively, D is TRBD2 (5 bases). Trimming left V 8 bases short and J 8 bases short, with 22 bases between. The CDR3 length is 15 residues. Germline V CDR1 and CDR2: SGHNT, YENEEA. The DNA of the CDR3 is TGTGCCAGCTCTCGCCGGCTAGCTAGGTTCGATGAGCAGTTCTTC. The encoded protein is CASSRRLARFDEQFF.

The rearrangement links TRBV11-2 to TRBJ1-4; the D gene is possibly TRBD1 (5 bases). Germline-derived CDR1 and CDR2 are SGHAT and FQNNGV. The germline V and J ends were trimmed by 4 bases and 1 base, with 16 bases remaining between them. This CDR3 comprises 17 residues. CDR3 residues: CASSSPTEGVTNEKLFF. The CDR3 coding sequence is TGTGCCAGCAGCTCGCCGACAGAAGGGGTAACTAATGAAAAACTGTTTTTT. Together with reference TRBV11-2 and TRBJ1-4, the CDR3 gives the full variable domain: EAGVAQSPRYKIIEKRQSVAFWCNPISGHATLYWYQQILGQGPKLLIQFQNNGVVDDSQLPKDRFSAERLKGVDSTLKIQPAKLEDSAVYLCASSSPTEGVTNEKLFFGSGTQLSVL.

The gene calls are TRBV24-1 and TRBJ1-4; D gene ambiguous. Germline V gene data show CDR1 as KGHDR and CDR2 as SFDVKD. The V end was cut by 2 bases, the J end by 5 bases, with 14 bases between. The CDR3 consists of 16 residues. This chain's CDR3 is CATSDSSEPVNEKLFF. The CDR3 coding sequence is TGTGCCACCAGTGATTCGTCAGAACCCGTGAATGAAAAACTGTTTTTT.

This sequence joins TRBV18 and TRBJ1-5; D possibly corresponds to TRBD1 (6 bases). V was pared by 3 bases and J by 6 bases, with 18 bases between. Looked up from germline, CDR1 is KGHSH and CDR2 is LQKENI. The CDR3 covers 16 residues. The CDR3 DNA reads TGTGCCAGCTCACCGAACAACAGGGATCGTGGTCAGCCCCAGCATTTT. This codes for CASSPNNRDRGQPQHF.

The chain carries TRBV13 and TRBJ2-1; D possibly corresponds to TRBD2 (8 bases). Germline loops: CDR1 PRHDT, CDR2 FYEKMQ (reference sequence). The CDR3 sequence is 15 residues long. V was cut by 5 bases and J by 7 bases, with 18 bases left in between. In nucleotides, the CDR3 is TGTGCCAGCAGCGCTCCGGGACAGCGGGAGAATGAGCAGTTCTTC. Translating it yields CASSAPGQRENEQFF. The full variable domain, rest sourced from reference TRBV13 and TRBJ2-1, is AAGVIQSPRHLIKEKRETATLKCYPIPRHDTVYWYQQGPGQDPQFLISFYEKMQSDKGSIPDRFSAQQFSDYHSELNMSSLELGDSALYFCASSAPGQRENEQFFGPGTRLTVL.

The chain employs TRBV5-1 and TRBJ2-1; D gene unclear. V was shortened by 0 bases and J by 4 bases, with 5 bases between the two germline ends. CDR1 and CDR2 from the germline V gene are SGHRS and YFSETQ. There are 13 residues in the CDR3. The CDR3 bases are TGCGCCAGCAGCTTGGACAGTTACAATGAGCAGTTCTTC. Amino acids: CASSLDSYNEQFF. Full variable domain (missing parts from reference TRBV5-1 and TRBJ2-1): KAGVTQTPRYLIKTRGQQVTLSCSPISGHRSVSWYQQTPGQGLQFLFEYFSETQRNKGNFPGRFSGRQFSNSRSEMNVSTLELGDSALYLCASSLDSYNEQFFGPGTRLTVL.

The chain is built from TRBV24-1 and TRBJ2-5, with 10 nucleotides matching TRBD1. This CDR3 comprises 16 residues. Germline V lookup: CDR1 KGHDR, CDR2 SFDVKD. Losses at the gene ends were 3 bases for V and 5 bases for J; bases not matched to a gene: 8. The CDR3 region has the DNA TGTGCCACCAGTGATCGGGACAGGGGTTGGGGCGAGACCCAGTACTTC. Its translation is CATSDRDRGWGETQYF.

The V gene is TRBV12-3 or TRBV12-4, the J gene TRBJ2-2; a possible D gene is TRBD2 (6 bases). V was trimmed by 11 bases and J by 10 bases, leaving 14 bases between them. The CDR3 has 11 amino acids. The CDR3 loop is CASSGLTELFF. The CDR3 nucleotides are TGTGCCTCAAGCGGGCTTACGGAGCTGTTTTTT.

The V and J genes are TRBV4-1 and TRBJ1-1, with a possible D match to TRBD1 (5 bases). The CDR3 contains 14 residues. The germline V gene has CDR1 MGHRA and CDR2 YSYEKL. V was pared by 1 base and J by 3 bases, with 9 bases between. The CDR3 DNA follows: TGCGCCAGCAGCCAAGTCCCAGGGTACACTGAAGCTTTCTTT. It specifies CASSQVPGYTEAFF.

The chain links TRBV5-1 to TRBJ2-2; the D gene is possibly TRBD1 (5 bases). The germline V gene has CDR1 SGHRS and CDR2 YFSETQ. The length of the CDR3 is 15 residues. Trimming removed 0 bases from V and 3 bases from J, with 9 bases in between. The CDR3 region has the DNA TGCGCCAGCAGCTTGGCAGACAGCTACACCGGGGAGCTGTTTTTT. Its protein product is CASSLADSYTGELFF.

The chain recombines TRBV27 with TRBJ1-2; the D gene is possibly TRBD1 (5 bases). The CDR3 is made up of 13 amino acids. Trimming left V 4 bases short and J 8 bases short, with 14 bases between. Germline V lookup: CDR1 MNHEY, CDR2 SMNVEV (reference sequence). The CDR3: CASSYQGGAGYTF. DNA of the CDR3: TGTGCCAGCAGTTACCAAGGCGGGGCGGGCTACACCTTC.

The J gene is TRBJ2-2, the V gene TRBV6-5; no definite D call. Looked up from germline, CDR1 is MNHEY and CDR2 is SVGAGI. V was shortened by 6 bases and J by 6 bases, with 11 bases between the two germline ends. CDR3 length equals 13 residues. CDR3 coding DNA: TGTGCCAGCAGGGCCGAGGCGGCCGGGGAGCTGTTTTTT. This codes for CASRAEAAGELFF.

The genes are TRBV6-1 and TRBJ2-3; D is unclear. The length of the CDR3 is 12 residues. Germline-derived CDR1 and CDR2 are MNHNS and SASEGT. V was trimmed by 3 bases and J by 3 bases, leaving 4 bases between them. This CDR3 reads CASSEQTDTQYF. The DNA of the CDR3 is TGTGCCAGCAGTGAGCAGACAGATACGCAGTATTTT.

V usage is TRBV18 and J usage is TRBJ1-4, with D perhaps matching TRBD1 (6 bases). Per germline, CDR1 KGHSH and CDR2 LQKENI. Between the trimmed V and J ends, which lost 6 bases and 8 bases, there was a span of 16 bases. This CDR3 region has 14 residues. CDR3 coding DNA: TGTGCCAGCTCCCTCGGGCAGGGGTCCGAAAAACTGTTTTTT. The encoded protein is CASSLGQGSEKLFF.

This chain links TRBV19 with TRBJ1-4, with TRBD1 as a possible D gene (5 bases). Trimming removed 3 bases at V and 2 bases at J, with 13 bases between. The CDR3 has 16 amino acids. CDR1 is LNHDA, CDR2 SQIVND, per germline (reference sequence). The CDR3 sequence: CASSIGGGYTNEKLFF. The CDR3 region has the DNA TGTGCCAGTAGTATCGGGGGAGGATACACTAATGAAAAACTGTTTTTT. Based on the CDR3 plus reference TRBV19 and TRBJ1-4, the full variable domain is DGGITQSPKYLFRKEGQNVTLSCEQNLNHDAMYWYRQDPGQGLRLIYYSQIVNDFQKGDIAEGYSVSREKKESFPLTVTSAQKNPTAFYLCASSIGGGYTNEKLFFGSGTQLSVL.

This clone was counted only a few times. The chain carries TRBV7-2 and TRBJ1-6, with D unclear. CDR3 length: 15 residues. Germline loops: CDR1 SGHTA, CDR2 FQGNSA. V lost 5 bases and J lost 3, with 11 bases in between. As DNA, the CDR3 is TGTGCCAGCAGCCCGGGAGCTGGCTATAATTCACCCCTCCACTTT. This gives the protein CASSPGAGYNSPLHF.

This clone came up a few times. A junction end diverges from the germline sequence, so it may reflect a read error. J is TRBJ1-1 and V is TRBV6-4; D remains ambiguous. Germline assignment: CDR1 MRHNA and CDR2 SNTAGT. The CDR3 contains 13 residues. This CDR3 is CASSDSTNSEAFF. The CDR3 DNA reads TGTGCCAGCAGTGACTCTACGAATTCTGAGGCTTTCTTT.

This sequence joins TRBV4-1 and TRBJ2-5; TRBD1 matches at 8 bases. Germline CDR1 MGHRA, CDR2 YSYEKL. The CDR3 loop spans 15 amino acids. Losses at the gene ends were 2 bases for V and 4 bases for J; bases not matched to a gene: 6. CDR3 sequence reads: CASSQRTGGIETQYF. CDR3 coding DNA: TGCGCCAGCAGCCAACGAACAGGGGGAATAGAGACCCAGTACTTC.

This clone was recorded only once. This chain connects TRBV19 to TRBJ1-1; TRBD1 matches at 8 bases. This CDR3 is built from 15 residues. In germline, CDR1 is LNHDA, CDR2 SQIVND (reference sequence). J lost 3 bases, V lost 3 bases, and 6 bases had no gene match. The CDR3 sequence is CASSMAGGGHTEAFF. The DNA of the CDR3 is TGTGCCAGTAGTATGGCAGGGGGCGGACACACTGAAGCTTTCTTT.

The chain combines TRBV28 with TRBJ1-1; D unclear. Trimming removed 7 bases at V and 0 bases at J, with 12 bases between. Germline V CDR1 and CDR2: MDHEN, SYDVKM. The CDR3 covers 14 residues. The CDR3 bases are TGTGCCAGCATTGGGCAGGCGATGAACACTGAAGCTTTCTTT. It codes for CASIGQAMNTEAFF.

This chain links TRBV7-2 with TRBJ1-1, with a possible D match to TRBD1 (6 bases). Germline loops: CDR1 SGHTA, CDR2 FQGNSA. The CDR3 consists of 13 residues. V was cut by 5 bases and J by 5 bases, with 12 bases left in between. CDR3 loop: CASSTQGPTEAFF. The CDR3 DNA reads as TGTGCCAGCAGCACACAGGGCCCGACTGAAGCTTTCTTT.